One sample yielded the 27 T cell receptor beta chains listed below, sequenced in a study of T cell responses to AZD1222 COVID-19 vaccine (dated by TCRdb to about 2021). Library generation was performed with the immunoSEQ multiplex PCR assay. The table comes from immuneACCESS by way of TCRdb, which keeps in-frame sequences with V and J called. Part of the clones is missing from these tables; in studies checked, under half for an unresolved V gene and the rest for unknown reasons. This sample holds 80,000 or so clones; 80% to 95% were observed only once. Less than 5.5% of the sample belongs to the ten largest clones. According to the study, the label for this sample's time point signals: baseline before first vaccination. The treatment or condition tag for this specimen amounts to: meningococcal conjugate vaccine given as trial control. This material consisted of peripheral blood, taken on day 0 of MenACWY control vaccination. Receptor source: an adult in good health.

The chain links TRBV4-1 to TRBJ2-1, with 11 bases matching TRBD2. Per germline, CDR1 MGHRA and CDR2 YSYEKL. With V trimmed by 6 bases and J by 4 bases, 8 bases remained unmatched. The CDR3 loop spans 16 amino acids. The CDR3 DNA reads as TGCGCCAGCAGTGGACTAGCGGGTCCATGGTACAATGAGCAGTTCTTC. Amino acids: CASSGLAGPWYNEQFF.

The chain carries TRBV18 and TRBJ2-1; 9 bases are a match to TRBD1. The CDR3 has 17 residues. Germline V gene sequence: CDR1 KGHSH, CDR2 LQKENI. Trimming removed 2 bases from V and 0 bases from J; junction bases left unmatched: 5. CDR3 nucleotide sequence: TGTGCCAGCTCACCAGCGACAGGGGGGAGCTCCTACAATGAGCAGTTCTTC. It encodes CASSPATGGSSYNEQFF. Looking up the rest from reference TRBV18 and TRBJ2-1 gives the full variable domain: NAGVMQNPRHLVRRRGQEARLRCSPMKGHSHVYWYRQLPEEGLKFMVYLQKENIIDESGMPKERFSAEFPKEGPSILRIQQVVRGDSAAYFCASSPATGGSSYNEQFFGPGTRLTVL.

V is TRBV18 and J is TRBJ1-2, with TRBD1 matching over 7 bases. This CDR3 is 15 amino acids long. Germline CDR1 is KGHSH and CDR2 is LQKENI. J was trimmed by 12 bases and V by 3 bases; bases with no gene match: 16. The CDR3 region is CASSPQGDSAIGDTF. The CDR3 DNA reads as TGTGCCAGCTCACCGCAGGGGGACAGTGCCATCGGGGACACCTTC.

V is TRBV18 and J is TRBJ1-1; the D gene is possibly TRBD1 (5 bases). The ends were cut back, 3 bases at V and 10 bases at J, with 21 bases in the middle. CDR3 length: 15 residues. The germline V gene encodes CDR1 KGHSH and CDR2 LQKENI. The CDR3 nucleotides are TGTGCCAGCTCACCGCCTGACAGTAAAAGTAGTGCAGCTTTCTTT. Amino acids: CASSPPDSKSSAAFF.

The J gene is TRBJ2-7, the V gene TRBV11-2; unclear D gene. Germline V lookup: CDR1 SGHAT, CDR2 FQNNGV. The CDR3 sequence is 15 residues long. V dropped 0 bases and J dropped 3 bases, with 12 bases sitting between them. The CDR3 reads CASSLEGAISYEQYF. The CDR3 DNA reads as TGTGCCAGCAGCTTAGAGGGTGCAATCAGCTACGAGCAGTACTTC.

J is TRBJ2-7 and V is TRBV5-4; 7 bases fit TRBD1. The trim removed 6 bases at V and 0 bases at J, leaving 12 bases unmatched. This CDR3 has 16 residues. The germline V gene has CDR1 SGHNT and CDR2 YYREEE (reference sequence). The CDR3, as DNA: TGTGCCAGCACTTCCCGAGGGGGCCAGGGCTCCTACGAGCAGTACTTC. This gives the protein CASTSRGGQGSYEQYF.

The chain is built from TRBV30 and TRBJ2-2; D gene ambiguous. The CDR3 totals 13 residues. Germline V gene sequence: CDR1 GTSNPN, CDR2 SVGIG (reference sequence). V shed 1 base and J shed 7 bases, with 10 bases lying between them. CDR3 coding DNA: TGTGCCTGGAGTGGCGCCACGGGCGGGGAGCTGTTTTTT. This codes for CAWSGATGGELFF.

This rearrangement joins TRBV4-3 to TRBJ1-2, with unresolved D. This CDR3 is 13 amino acids long. Germline loops: CDR1 LGHNA, CDR2 YSLEER. Trimming left V 0 bases short and J 2 bases short, with 4 bases between. The CDR3 DNA sequence: TGCGCCAGCAGCCAAGATCTCAACTATGGCTACACCTTC. It codes for CASSQDLNYGYTF.

This clone was seen only a few times. CDR3 protein: CASSIVDRAGTEAFF. CDR3 DNA: TGTGCCAGTAGTATAGTCGACAGGGCGGGAACTGAAGCTTTCTTT. V and J are TRBV19 and TRBJ1-1, with 7 bases matching TRBD1. Unmatched junction bases numbered 7, after V lost 1 base and J lost 5 bases. Germline CDR1 and CDR2: LNHDA and SQIVND (reference sequence). The CDR3 contains 15 residues.

The J gene is TRBJ2-1, the V gene TRBV30; D uncertain. The CDR3 is 11 residues long. Germline assignment: CDR1 GTSNPN and CDR2 SVGIG (reference sequence). The ends were cut back, 5 bases at V and 7 bases at J, with 9 bases in the middle. The CDR3 protein is CAWGGFNEQFF. CDR3 sequence (DNA): TGTGCCTGGGGTGGCTTTAATGAGCAGTTCTTC.

The rearrangement joins TRBV19 to TRBJ2-4; D is perhaps TRBD2 (5 bases). The V end lost 3 bases, the J end lost 6 bases, and 15 bases lay between the germline ends. The CDR3 runs to 15 residues. Germline CDR1 LNHDA, CDR2 SQIVND (reference sequence). The CDR3: CASSIPGADVNIQYF. CDR3 nucleotide sequence: TGTGCCAGTAGTATCCCCGGAGCGGATGTAAACATTCAGTACTTC.

The V call is TRBV27, the J call TRBJ1-5, with D tentatively TRBD1 (5 bases). The germline CDR1 and CDR2 sequences are MNHEY and SMNVEV (reference sequence). The germline V and J ends were trimmed by 6 bases and 0 bases, with 12 bases remaining between them. CDR3 size: 15 residues. The CDR3 DNA follows: TGTGCCAGCAGGCAGGGTTCCGGTAGCAATCAGCCCCAGCATTTT. Its translation is CASRQGSGSNQPQHF.

The rearrangement links TRBV19 to TRBJ2-7, with 8 bases that match TRBD2. Germline V gives CDR1 LNHDA, CDR2 SQIVND (reference sequence). This CDR3 has 15 residues. With 9 bases clipped from V and 0 bases from J, the junction kept 10 bases outside the gene matches. CDR3 DNA sequence: TGTGCCAGCTCCGAGGTTAGCGGGATCTCCTACGAGCAGTACTTC. Translating gives CASSEVSGISYEQYF. Full variable domain (missing parts from reference TRBV19 and TRBJ2-7): DGGITQSPKYLFRKEGQNVTLSCEQNLNHDAMYWYRQDPGQGLRLIYYSQIVNDFQKGDIAEGYSVSREKKESFPLTVTSAQKNPTAFYLCASSEVSGISYEQYFGPGTRLTVT.

This rearrangement joins TRBV28 to TRBJ1-1, with 7 bases lining up with TRBD1. CDR1 and CDR2 from the germline V gene are MDHEN and SYDVKM. This CDR3 region has 17 residues. V was pared by 6 bases and J by 2 bases, with 15 bases of the junction left unmatched. CDR3 sequence (DNA): TGTGCCAGCAGGCTAAGGGGGCCCGGGGAGTTTAACACTGAAGCTTTCTTT. It codes for CASRLRGPGEFNTEAFF.

The rearrangement joins TRBV5-6 to TRBJ2-3, with 8 bases that match TRBD2. This CDR3 region has 15 residues. The V segment lost 0 bases and the J segment 6 bases; nucleotides outside the gene matches: 6. Per the germline V gene, CDR1 is SGHDT and CDR2 is YYEEEE. In DNA, the CDR3 is TGTGCCAGCAGCTTGGCCGAGATAGCGGGGGATACGCAGTATTTT. It translates to CASSLAEIAGDTQYF.

The CDR3 protein is CASSLQGQGAGDQPQHF. CDR3 nucleotide sequence: TGTGCCAGCAGTTTACAAGGACAGGGGGCAGGTGACCAGCCCCAGCATTTT. V gene TRBV27 combines with J gene TRBJ1-5, with 11 bases aligning to TRBD1. Germline V CDR1 and CDR2: MNHEY, SMNVEV (reference sequence). The CDR3 runs to 17 residues. Losses at the gene ends were 2 bases for V and 7 bases for J; bases not matched to a gene: 10.

The chain carries TRBV6-5 and TRBJ1-2, with a weak D call TRBD1 (6 bases). From germline, CDR1 is MNHEY and CDR2 SVGAGI. The CDR3 length is 12 residues. The V gene lost 10 bases and the J gene lost 4 bases, with 13 bases spanning the gap. The chain's CDR3 is CAIRQGLYGYTF. For the CDR3, the DNA is TGTGCCATCCGGCAGGGGCTCTATGGCTACACCTTC.

This clone was found once. This chain links TRBV6-6 with TRBJ1-1, with D uncertain. Per germline, CDR1 MNHNY and CDR2 SVGAGI (reference sequence). The CDR3 sequence is 15 residues long. Trimming stripped 2 bases from V and 4 bases from J, with 14 bases between. In nucleotides, the CDR3 is TGTGCCAGCAGTTACGAGGCAGGTTGGATCACTGAAGCTTTCTTT. Residues: CASSYEAGWITEAFF.

This clone was observed a single time. The chain carries TRBV10-2 and TRBJ1-6; 7 nucleotides agree with TRBD1. This CDR3 is 17 amino acids long. Trimming cost V 0 bases and J 3 bases; bases outside gene matches: 5. Per the germline V gene, CDR1 is WSHSY and CDR2 is SAAADI. In DNA, the CDR3 is TGCGCCAGCAGTGAGTCGACAGGGAGTATCTATAATTCACCCCTCCACTTT. Residues: CASSESTGSIYNSPLHF.

The rearrangement uses TRBV10-1 and TRBJ2-2; D gene ambiguous. CDR3 length: 14 residues. V lost 3 bases and J lost 0, with 5 bases in between. CDR1 and CDR2 from the germline V gene are WNHNN and SYGVQD (reference sequence). CDR3 protein: CASSESSNTGELFF. As DNA, the CDR3 is TGCGCCAGCAGTGAATCATCGAACACCGGGGAGCTGTTTTTT.

V usage is TRBV4-1 and J usage is TRBJ2-7; perhaps TRBD2 as D (7 bases). The CDR3 covers 17 residues. V was clipped by 2 bases and J by 4 bases, with 21 bases between them. Germline CDR1 MGHRA, CDR2 YSYEKL. In DNA, the CDR3 is TGCGCCAGCAGCCAAAAAGGGGGGGTCGGGGTATCTTACGAGCAGTACTTC. It codes for CASSQKGGVGVSYEQYF.

The V and J genes are TRBV28 and TRBJ1-1; maybe TRBD1 (5 bases). From germline, CDR1 is MDHEN and CDR2 SYDVKM. The CDR3 totals 15 residues. V was shortened by 6 bases and J by 1 base, with 15 bases between the two germline ends. CDR3 sequence (DNA): TGTGCCAGCAGCGGCAGGGCCATTGGGAACACTGAAGCTTTCTTT. Encoded protein: CASSGRAIGNTEAFF.

The CDR3 reads CASSQDSSTYEQYF. In DNA, the CDR3 is TGTGCCAGCAGCCAAGATAGCAGCACCTACGAGCAGTACTTC. The J gene is TRBJ2-7, the V gene TRBV14; D gene unclear. The CDR3 is made up of 14 amino acids. Germline V gives CDR1 SGHDN, CDR2 FVKESK. V was shortened by 0 bases and J by 2 bases, with 8 bases between the two germline ends.

This chain joins TRBV7-2 and TRBJ2-3; D is unclear. The CDR3 runs 14 residues. The V end was cut by 7 bases, the J end by 6 bases, with 17 bases between. Looked up from germline, CDR1 is SGHTA and CDR2 is FQGNSA. CDR3 protein: CASKTQDGADTQYF. CDR3 nucleotides: TGTGCCAGCAAAACTCAGGACGGTGCCGATACGCAGTATTTT.

This chain links TRBV4-1 with TRBJ2-1; 7 positions agree with TRBD1. With 0 bases clipped from V and 3 bases from J, the junction kept 5 bases outside the gene matches. This CDR3 has 16 residues. Germline V gives CDR1 MGHRA, CDR2 YSYEKL. CDR3 nucleotide sequence: TGCGCCAGCAGCCAAGATTTAGGGGGCTTCTACAATGAGCAGTTCTTC. Protein product: CASSQDLGGFYNEQFF.

This clone was counted a single time. The rearrangement uses TRBV7-2 and TRBJ1-1; D might be TRBD1 (5 bases). The CDR3 is made up of 15 amino acids. The germline CDR1 and CDR2 sequences are SGHTA and FQGNSA. The V gene lost 1 base and the J gene lost 0 bases, with 9 bases spanning the gap. In DNA, the CDR3 is TGTGCCAGCAGCTTAGGTGCAGGGATGAACACTGAAGCTTTCTTT. Protein sequence: CASSLGAGMNTEAFF.

This chain connects TRBV7-2 to TRBJ2-1; D is unresolved. V dropped 1 base and J dropped 5 bases, with 6 bases sitting between them. This CDR3 contains 13 residues. Germline V lookup: CDR1 SGHTA, CDR2 FQGNSA. The chain's CDR3 is CASSLGANNEQFF. DNA of the CDR3: TGTGCCAGCAGCTTAGGGGCTAACAATGAGCAGTTCTTC.